The rows below give T cell receptor beta chains drawn from one sample of a study of beta chain features in type 1 diabetes. Repertoires were generated with immunoSEQ multiplex PCR, while TCRdb's copy carries only in-frame clones and drops some. The repertoire holds tens of thousands of clones, with around a third as singletons. Sequencing was done on a sample of stem cell memory CD4+ T cells from blood. All receptors derive from a woman between 18 and 30 years old in good health. Both conserved end residues are part of each CDR3. The D gene is left open where the match is weak. The size entry is marked missing in some rows and otherwise reads once, few, many or a size class.

clone size: -; J gene: TRBJ2-3; D gene: -; CDR3 length: 15; V gene: TRBV27; CDR3 DNA: TGTGCCAGCAGTTTGACAGCACCTAGCACAGATACGCAGTATTTT; CDR3 protein: CASSLTAPSTDTQYF
clone size: -; J gene: TRBJ2-5; D gene: -; CDR3 length: 14; V gene: TRBV25-1; CDR3 DNA: TGTGCCAGCAGTGACGCACTTCCTAAAGAGACCCAGTACTTC; CDR3 protein: CASSDALPKETQYF
clone size: -; J gene: TRBJ1-2; D gene: -; CDR3 length: 15; V gene: TRBV4-3; CDR3 DNA: TGCGCCAGCAGTCCCGCCGGGGGTTCCAACTATGGCTACACCTTC; CDR3 protein: CASSPAGGSNYGYTF
clone size: -; J gene: TRBJ2-1; D gene: TRBD2; CDR3 length: 13; V gene: TRBV7-3; CDR3 DNA: TGTGCCAGCAGCCCAACCGCTAGCGGGGAGCAGTTCTTC; CDR3 protein: CASSPTASGEQFF
clone size: -; J gene: TRBJ2-2; D gene: -; CDR3 length: 12; V gene: TRBV5-1; CDR3 DNA: TGCGCCAGCAGTCAAAACACCGGGGAGCTGTTTTTT; CDR3 protein: CASSQNTGELFF
clone size: few; J gene: TRBJ2-5; D gene: -; CDR3 length: 14; V gene: TRBV11-1; CDR3 DNA: TGTGCCAGCAGCTTCGCAGGGCACAAAGAGACCCAGTACTTC; CDR3 protein: CASSFAGHKETQYF
clone size: -; J gene: TRBJ2-5; D gene: -; CDR3 length: 12; V gene: TRBV5-1; CDR3 DNA: TGCGCCAGTGGACAGAACCAAGAGACCCAGTACTTC; CDR3 protein: CASGQNQETQYF
clone size: -; J gene: TRBJ2-1; D gene: TRBD2; CDR3 length: 17; V gene: TRBV4-3; CDR3 DNA: TGCGCCAGCAGCCAATCACCGACTAGCGGGGGGGTCGATGAGCAGTTCTTC; CDR3 protein: CASSQSPTSGGVDEQFF
clone size: -; J gene: TRBJ2-2; D gene: TRBD1; CDR3 length: 15; V gene: TRBV7-2; CDR3 DNA: TGTGCCAGCAGGCTGACAGGGGATTTCACCGGGGAGCTGTTTTTT; CDR3 protein: CASRLTGDFTGELFF
clone size: -; J gene: TRBJ2-7; D gene: TRBD2; CDR3 length: 15; V gene: TRBV6-5; CDR3 DNA: TGTGCCAGCAGTTACGGAGCGGGAGTTCGGTACGAGCAGTACTTC; CDR3 protein: CASSYGAGVRYEQYF
clone size: -; J gene: TRBJ2-2; D gene: TRBD1; CDR3 length: 15; V gene: TRBV6-5; CDR3 DNA: TGTGCCAGCAGCAGGACAGGGGCCTTCACCGGGGAGCTGTTTTTT; CDR3 protein: CASSRTGAFTGELFF
clone size: few; J gene: TRBJ2-5; D gene: TRBD2; CDR3 length: 15; V gene: TRBV2; CDR3 DNA: TGTGCCAGCAGGGAACTAGCGGGAGGCCAAGAGACCCAGTACTTC; CDR3 protein: CASRELAGGQETQYF
clone size: -; J gene: TRBJ2-1; D gene: TRBD2; CDR3 length: 18; V gene: TRBV11-1; CDR3 DNA: TGTGCCAGCAGCGTCCGACTAGCGGGAGGGCCGTCCTACAATGAGCAGTTCTTC; CDR3 protein: CASSVRLAGGPSYNEQFF
clone size: -; J gene: TRBJ1-5; D gene: -; CDR3 length: 15; V gene: TRBV5-1; CDR3 DNA: TGCGCCAGCAGCCCCCAGGGTTTAGGCAATCAGCCCCAGCATTTT; CDR3 protein: CASSPQGLGNQPQHF
clone size: few; J gene: TRBJ1-1; D gene: -; CDR3 length: 17; V gene: TRBV7-9; CDR3 DNA: TGTGCCAGCAGCTACCCCCGGGGCCAGGGACAGAACACTGAAGCTTTCTTT; CDR3 protein: CASSYPRGQGQNTEAFF
clone size: -; J gene: TRBJ1-2; D gene: TRBD1; CDR3 length: 14; V gene: TRBV7-3; CDR3 DNA: TGTGCCAGCAGAAACAGGGGTTCTAACTATGGCTACACCTTC; CDR3 protein: CASRNRGSNYGYTF
clone size: -; J gene: TRBJ1-5; D gene: -; CDR3 length: 13; V gene: TRBV5-1; CDR3 DNA: TGCGCCAGCAGCTTGGGGGGCCATCAGCCCCAGCATTTT; CDR3 protein: CASSLGGHQPQHF
clone size: few; J gene: TRBJ2-7; D gene: TRBD1; CDR3 length: 14; V gene: TRBV11-1; CDR3 DNA: TGTGCCAGCAGCTCCGGACAGGCCTTCTACGAGCAGTACTTC; CDR3 protein: CASSSGQAFYEQYF
clone size: few; J gene: TRBJ2-7; D gene: TRBD1; CDR3 length: 14; V gene: TRBV7-9; CDR3 DNA: TGTGCCAGCAGCTTATGGGACAGGGACTACGAGCAGTACTTC; CDR3 protein: CASSLWDRDYEQYF
clone size: few; J gene: TRBJ1-2; D gene: -; CDR3 length: 12; V gene: TRBV4-1; CDR3 DNA: TGCGCCAGCAGCCAAGAAACGGGGGGCTACACCTTC; CDR3 protein: CASSQETGGYTF
clone size: -; J gene: TRBJ1-5; D gene: -; CDR3 length: 15; V gene: TRBV5-4; CDR3 DNA: TGTGCCAGCAGCCGTGGGGGCAGGGCGAATCAGCCCCAGCATTTT; CDR3 protein: CASSRGGRANQPQHF
clone size: -; J gene: TRBJ2-1; D gene: -; CDR3 length: 15; V gene: TRBV19; CDR3 DNA: TGTGCCAGTAGTATACCTTCCCCTAAACCCCATGAGCAGTTCTTC; CDR3 protein: CASSIPSPKPHEQFF
clone size: few; J gene: TRBJ2-7; D gene: TRBD2; CDR3 length: 16; V gene: TRBV14; CDR3 DNA: TGTGCCAGCAGCCTTGATAGTGGGAGGGCTTCCTACGAGCAGTACTTC; CDR3 protein: CASSLDSGRASYEQYF
clone size: few; J gene: TRBJ2-7; D gene: -; CDR3 length: 13; V gene: TRBV6-1; CDR3 DNA: TGTGCCACCAGGGTAGCTGGAAGCTACGAGCAGTACTTC; CDR3 protein: CATRVAGSYEQYF